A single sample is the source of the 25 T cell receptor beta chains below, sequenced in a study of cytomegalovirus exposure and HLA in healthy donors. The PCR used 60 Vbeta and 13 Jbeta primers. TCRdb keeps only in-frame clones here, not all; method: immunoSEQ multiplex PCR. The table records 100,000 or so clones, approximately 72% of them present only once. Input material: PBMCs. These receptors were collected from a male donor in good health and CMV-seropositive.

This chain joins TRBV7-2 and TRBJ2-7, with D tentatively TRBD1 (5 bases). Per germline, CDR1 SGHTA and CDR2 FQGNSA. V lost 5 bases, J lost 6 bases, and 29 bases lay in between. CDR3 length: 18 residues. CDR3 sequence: CASSPLDEFFITGAEQYF. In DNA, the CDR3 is TGTGCCAGCAGCCCCCTAGATGAGTTTTTTATAACTGGGGCCGAGCAGTACTTC.

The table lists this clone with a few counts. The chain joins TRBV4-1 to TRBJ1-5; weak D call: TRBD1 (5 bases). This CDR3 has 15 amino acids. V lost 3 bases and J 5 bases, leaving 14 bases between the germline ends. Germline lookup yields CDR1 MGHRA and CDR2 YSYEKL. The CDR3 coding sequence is TGCGCCAGCAGCCACCATCAGGCGGGGGATCAGCCCCAGCATTTT. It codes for CASSHHQAGDQPQHF.

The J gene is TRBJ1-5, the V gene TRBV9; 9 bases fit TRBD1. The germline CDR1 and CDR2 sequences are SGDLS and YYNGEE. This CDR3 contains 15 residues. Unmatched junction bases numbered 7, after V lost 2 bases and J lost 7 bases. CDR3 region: CASSVLGQGGQPQHF. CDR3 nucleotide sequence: TGTGCCAGCAGCGTTTTGGGACAGGGTGGCCAGCCCCAGCATTTT.

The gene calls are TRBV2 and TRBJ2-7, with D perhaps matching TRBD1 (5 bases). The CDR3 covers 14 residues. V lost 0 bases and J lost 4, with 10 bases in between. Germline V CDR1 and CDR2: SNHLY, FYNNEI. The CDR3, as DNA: TGTGCCAGCAGTGAAGCAAGCTACAGGTACGAGCAGTACTTC. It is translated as CASSEASYRYEQYF.

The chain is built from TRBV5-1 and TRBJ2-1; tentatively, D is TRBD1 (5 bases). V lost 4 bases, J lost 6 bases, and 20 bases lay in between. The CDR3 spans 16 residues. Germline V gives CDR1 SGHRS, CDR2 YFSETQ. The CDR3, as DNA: TGCGCCAGCAGCCTGACAGTGACCGGTACCCCCAATGAGCAGTTCTTC. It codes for CASSLTVTGTPNEQFF.

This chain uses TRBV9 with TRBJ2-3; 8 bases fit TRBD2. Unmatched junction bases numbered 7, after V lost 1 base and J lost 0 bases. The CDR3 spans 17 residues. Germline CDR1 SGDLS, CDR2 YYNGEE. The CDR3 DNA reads TGTGCCAGCAGCGTACAGGTCGGGGGGGGCAGCACAGATACGCAGTATTTT. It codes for CASSVQVGGGSTDTQYF. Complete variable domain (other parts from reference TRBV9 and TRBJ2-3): DSGVTQTPKHLITATGQRVTLRCSPRSGDLSVYWYQQSLDQGLQFLIQYYNGEERAKGNILERFSAQQFPDLHSELNLSSLELGDSALYFCASSVQVGGGSTDTQYFGPGTRLTVL.

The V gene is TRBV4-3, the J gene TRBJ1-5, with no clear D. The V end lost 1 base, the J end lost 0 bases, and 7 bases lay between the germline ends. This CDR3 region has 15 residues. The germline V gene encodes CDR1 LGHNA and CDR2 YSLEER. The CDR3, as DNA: TGCGCCAGCAGCCAAGGGAGGGTTAGCAATCAGCCCCAGCATTTT. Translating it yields CASSQGRVSNQPQHF.

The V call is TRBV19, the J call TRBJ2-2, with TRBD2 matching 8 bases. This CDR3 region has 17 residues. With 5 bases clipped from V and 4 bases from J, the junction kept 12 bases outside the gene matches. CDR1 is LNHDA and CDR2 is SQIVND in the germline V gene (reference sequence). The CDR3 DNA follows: TGTGCCAGTAGTTCTCGGGGGGGGCGAGTCGCCACCGGGGAGCTGTTTTTT. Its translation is CASSSRGGRVATGELFF. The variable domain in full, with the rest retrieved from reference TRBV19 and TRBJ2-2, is DGGITQSPKYLFRKEGQNVTLSCEQNLNHDAMYWYRQDPGQGLRLIYYSQIVNDFQKGDIAEGYSVSREKKESFPLTVTSAQKNPTAFYLCASSSRGGRVATGELFFGEGSRLTVL.

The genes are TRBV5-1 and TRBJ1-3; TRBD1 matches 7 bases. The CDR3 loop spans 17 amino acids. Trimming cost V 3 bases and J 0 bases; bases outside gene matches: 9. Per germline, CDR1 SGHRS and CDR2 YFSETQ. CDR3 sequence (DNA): TGCGCCAGCAGCTCCGGCGGGACAGCTCGCTCTGGAAACACCATATATTTT. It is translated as CASSSGGTARSGNTIYF.

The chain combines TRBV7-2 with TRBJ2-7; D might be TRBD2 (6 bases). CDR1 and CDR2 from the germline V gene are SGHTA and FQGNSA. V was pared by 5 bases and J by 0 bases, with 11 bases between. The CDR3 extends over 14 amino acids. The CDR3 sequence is CASSLGLSSYEQYF. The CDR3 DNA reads TGTGCCAGCAGCCTGGGACTTTCCTCCTACGAGCAGTACTTC.

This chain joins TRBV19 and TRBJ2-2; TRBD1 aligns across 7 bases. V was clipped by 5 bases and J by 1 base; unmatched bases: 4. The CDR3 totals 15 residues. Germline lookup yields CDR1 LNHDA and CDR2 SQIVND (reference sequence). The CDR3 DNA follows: TGTGCCAGTAGTCTGAGGACAGGGAACACCGGGGAGCTGTTTTTT. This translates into CASSLRTGNTGELFF.

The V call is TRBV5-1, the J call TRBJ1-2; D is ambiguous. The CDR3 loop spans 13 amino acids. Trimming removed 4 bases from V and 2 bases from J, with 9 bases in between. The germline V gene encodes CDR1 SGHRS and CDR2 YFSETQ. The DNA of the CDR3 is TGCGCCAGCAGCCCGACTGTAAACTATGGCTACACCTTC. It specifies CASSPTVNYGYTF.

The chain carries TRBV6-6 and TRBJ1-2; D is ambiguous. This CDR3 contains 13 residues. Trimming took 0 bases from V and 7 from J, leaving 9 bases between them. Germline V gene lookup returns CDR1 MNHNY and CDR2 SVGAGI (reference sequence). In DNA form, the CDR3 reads TGTGCCAGCAGTTACTCGAGTCGTAGTGGCTACACCTTC. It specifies CASSYSSRSGYTF.

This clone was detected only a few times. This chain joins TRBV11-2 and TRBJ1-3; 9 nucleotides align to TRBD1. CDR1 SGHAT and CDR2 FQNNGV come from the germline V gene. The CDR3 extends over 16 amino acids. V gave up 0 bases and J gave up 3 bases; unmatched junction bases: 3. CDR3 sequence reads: CASSLDAGQGGNTIYF. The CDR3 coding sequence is TGTGCCAGCAGCTTAGACGCGGGACAGGGTGGAAACACCATATATTTT.

CDR3 nucleotides: TGTGCCAGCAGTACTATGAGCTCTGGAAACACCATATATTTT. It codes for CASSTMSSGNTIYF. This chain uses TRBV28 with TRBJ1-3; D call uncertain. V dropped 5 bases and J dropped 0 bases, with 8 bases sitting between them. The CDR3 loop spans 14 amino acids. CDR1 MDHEN and CDR2 SYDVKM come from the germline V gene. The full variable domain, in which reference TRBV28 and TRBJ1-3 provide the parts outside the CDR3, is DVKVTQSSRYLVKRTGEKVFLECVQDMDHENMFWYRQDPGLGLRLIYFSYDVKMKEKGDIPEGYSVSREKKERFSLILESASTNQTSMYLCASSTMSSGNTIYFGEGSWLTVV.

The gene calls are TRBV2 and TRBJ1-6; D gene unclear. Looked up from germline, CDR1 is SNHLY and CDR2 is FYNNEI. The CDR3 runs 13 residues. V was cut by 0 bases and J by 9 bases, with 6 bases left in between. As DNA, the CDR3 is TGTGCCAGCAGTGAAGCTAGTGGTTCACCCCTCCACTTT. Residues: CASSEASGSPLHF. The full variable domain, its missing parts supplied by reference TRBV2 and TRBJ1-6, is EPEVTQTPSHQVTQMGQEVILRCVPISNHLYFYWYRQILGQKVEFLVSFYNNEISEKSEIFDDQFSVERPDGSNFTLKIRSTKLEDSAMYFCASSEASGSPLHFGNGTRLTVT.

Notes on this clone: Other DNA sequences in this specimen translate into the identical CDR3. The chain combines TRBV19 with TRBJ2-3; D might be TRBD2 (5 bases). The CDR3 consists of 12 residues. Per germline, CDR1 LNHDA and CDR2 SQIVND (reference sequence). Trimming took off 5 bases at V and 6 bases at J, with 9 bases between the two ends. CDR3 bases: TGTGCCAGTAGTGAGGGCGGGGATACGCAGTATTTT. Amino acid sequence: CASSEGGDTQYF. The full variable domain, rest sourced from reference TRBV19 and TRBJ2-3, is DGGITQSPKYLFRKEGQNVTLSCEQNLNHDAMYWYRQDPGQGLRLIYYSQIVNDFQKGDIAEGYSVSREKKESFPLTVTSAQKNPTAFYLCASSEGGDTQYFGPGTRLTVL.

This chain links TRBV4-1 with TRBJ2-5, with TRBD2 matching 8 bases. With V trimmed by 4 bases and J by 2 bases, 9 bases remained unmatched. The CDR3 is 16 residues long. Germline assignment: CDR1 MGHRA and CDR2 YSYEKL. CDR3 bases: TGCGCCAGCAGCCGTGGACATAGCGGGGAGCAAGAGACCCAGTACTTC. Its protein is CASSRGHSGEQETQYF.

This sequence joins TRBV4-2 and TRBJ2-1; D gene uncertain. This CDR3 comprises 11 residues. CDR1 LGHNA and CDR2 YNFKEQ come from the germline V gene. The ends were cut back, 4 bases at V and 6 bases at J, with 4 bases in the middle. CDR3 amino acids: CASSPGNEQFF. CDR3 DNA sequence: TGTGCCAGCAGCCCCGGCAATGAGCAGTTCTTC.

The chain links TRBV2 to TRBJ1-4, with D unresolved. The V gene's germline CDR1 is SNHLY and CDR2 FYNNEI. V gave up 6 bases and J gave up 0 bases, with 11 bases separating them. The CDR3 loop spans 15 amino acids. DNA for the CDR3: TGTGCCAGCAGGCTGACACCGACAACTAATGAAAAACTGTTTTTT. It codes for CASRLTPTTNEKLFF.

The CDR3 sequence: CASSLIKQDTEAFF. DNA of the CDR3: TGTGCCAGCAGTTTAATCAAACAGGACACTGAAGCTTTCTTT. The chain combines TRBV27 with TRBJ1-1; tentative D call: TRBD1 (5 bases). V lost 2 bases, J lost 3 bases, and 10 bases lay in between. This CDR3 is built from 14 residues. The germline gives CDR1 MNHEY, CDR2 SMNVEV (reference sequence).

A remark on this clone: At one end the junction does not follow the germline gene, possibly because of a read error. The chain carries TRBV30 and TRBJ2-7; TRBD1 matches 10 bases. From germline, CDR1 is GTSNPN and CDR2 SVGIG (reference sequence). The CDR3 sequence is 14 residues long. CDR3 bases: TGTGCCCGGAGTCTAACCGGGACAGGGGCCGAGCAGTACTTC. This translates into CARSLTGTGAEQYF.

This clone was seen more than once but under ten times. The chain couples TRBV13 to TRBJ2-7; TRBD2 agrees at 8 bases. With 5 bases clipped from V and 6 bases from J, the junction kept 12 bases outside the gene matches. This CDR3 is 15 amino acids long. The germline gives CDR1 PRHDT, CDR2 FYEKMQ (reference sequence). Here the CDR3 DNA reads TGTGCCAGCAGCCCGCCGCGGCGGGGGGACCGCGAGCAGTACTTC. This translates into CASSPPRRGDREQYF.

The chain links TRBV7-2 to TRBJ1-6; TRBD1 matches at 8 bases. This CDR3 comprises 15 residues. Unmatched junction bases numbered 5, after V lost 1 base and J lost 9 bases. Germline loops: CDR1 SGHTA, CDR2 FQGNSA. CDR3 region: CASSLGPDRGSPLHF. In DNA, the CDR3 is TGTGCCAGCAGCTTAGGGCCCGACAGGGGTTCACCCCTCCACTTT. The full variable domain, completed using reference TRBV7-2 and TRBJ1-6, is GAGVSQSPSNKVTEKGKDVELRCDPISGHTALYWYRQSLGQGLEFLIYFQGNSAPDKSGLPSDRFSAERTGGSVSTLTIQRTQQEDSAVYLCASSLGPDRGSPLHFGNGTRLTVT.

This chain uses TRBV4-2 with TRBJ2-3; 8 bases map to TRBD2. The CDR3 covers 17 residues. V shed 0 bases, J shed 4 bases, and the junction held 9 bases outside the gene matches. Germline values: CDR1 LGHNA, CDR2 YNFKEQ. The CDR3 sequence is CASSQELGGGPADTQYF. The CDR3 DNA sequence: TGTGCCAGCAGCCAAGAGTTGGGCGGGGGGCCCGCAGATACGCAGTATTTT.